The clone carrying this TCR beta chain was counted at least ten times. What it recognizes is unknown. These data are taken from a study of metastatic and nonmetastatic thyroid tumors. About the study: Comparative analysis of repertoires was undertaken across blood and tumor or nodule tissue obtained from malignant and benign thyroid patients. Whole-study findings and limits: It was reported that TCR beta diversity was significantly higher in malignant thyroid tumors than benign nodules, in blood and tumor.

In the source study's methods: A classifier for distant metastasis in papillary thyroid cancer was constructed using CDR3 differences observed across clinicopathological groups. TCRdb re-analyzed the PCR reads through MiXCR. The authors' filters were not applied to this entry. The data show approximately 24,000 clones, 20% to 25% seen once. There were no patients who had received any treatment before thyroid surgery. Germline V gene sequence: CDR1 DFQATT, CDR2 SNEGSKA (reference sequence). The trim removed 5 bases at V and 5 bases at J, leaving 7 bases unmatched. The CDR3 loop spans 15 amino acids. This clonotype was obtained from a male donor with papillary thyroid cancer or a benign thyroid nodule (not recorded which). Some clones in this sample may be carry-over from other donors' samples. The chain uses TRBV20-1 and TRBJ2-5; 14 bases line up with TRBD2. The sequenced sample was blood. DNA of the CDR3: TGCAGTGCTGCGGGACTAGCGGGAGATCAGGAGACCCAGTACTTC. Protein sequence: CSAAGLAGDQETQYF.